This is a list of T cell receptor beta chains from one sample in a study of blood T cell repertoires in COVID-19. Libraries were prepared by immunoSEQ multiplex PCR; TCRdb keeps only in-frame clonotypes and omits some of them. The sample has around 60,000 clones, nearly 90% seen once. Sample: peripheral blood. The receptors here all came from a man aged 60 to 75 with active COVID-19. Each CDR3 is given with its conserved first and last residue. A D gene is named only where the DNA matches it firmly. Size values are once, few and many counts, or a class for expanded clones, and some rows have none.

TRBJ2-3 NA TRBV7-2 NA TGTGCCAGCAGCTTAGGGGGGCAAGGCGGAGGCTATACGCAGTATTTT CASSLGGQGGGYTQYF
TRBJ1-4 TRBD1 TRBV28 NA TGTGCCAGCAGTACCGGGACAGGGGTAACTAATGAAAAACTGTTTTTT CASSTGTGVTNEKLFF
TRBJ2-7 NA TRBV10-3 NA TGTGCCATCAGTGACAGGGGATGGGAATCCTACGAGCAGTACTTC CAISDRGWESYEQYF
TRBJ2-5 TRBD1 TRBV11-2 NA TGTGCCAGCAGGACAGGGAGCCCAGAGACCCAGTACTTC CASRTGSPETQYF
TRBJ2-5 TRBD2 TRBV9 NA TGTGCCAGCAGCCCCCGGACTAGCGGGAGGGCCGGGACCCAGTACTTC CASSPRTSGRAGTQYF
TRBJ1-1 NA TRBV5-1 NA TGCGCCAGCAGCTTGGCGTCACAGGGAATTACTCACTTT CASSLASQGITHF
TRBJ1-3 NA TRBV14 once TGTGCCAGCAGCCAATTTCGGGGAGCTAGAAACACCATATATTTT CASSQFRGARNTIYF
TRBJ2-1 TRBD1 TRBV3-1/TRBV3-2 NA TGTGCCAGCAGCCGGGACGGACAGGGCGAGTTCGAGTTCTTC CASSRDGQGEFEFF
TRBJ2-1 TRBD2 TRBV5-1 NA TGCGCCAGCAGCTTGTATTCGGGGCGGGGGAGCTCCTACAATGAGCAGTTCTTC CASSLYSGRGSSYNEQFF
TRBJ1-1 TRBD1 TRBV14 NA TGTGCCAGCAGCCAAGTTTCAGGGGGCGCGACTGAAGCTTTCTTT CASSQVSGGATEAFF
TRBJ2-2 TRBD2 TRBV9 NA TGTGCCAGCAGCTCCCGGACTAGCTTCACCGGGGAGCTGTTTTTT CASSSRTSFTGELFF
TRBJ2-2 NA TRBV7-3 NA TGTGCCAGCAGCTCCCTCCAGGGCTCGGAGCTGTTTTTT CASSSLQGSELFF
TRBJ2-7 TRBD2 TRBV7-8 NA TGTGCCAGCAGCGCGCCCGGGACTAGCGGGAACCGAAACGAGCAGTACTTC CASSAPGTSGNRNEQYF
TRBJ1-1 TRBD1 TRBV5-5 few TGTGCCAGCAGCCTTACAGGGGAGAACACTGAAGCTTTCTTT CASSLTGENTEAFF
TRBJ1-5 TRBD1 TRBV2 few TGTGCCAGCAGTTTAGGACAGGGAGGTCAGCCCCAGCATTTT CASSLGQGGQPQHF
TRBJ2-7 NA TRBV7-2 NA TGTGCCAGCGGAGGGCCCTACGAGCAGTACTTC CASGGPYEQYF
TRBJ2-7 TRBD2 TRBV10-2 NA TGCGCCAGCAGACCGGGACTAGCATCTCACGAGCAGTACTTC CASRPGLASHEQYF
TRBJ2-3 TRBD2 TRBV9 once TGTGCCAGCAGCGTAGCGAGAAGGCCGGGACTAGCGGGAGTGTTGAGCACAGATACGCAGTATTTT CASSVARRPGLAGVLSTDTQYF
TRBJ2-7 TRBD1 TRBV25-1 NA TGTGCCAGCAGTGTTACCGGGACAGGGTCTCCCTACGAGCAGTACTTC CASSVTGTGSPYEQYF
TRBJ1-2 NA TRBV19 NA TGTGCCAGTAGTAATCGGGGTCCATATGGCTACACCTTC CASSNRGPYGYTF
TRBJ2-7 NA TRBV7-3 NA TGTGCCAGCAGCTCCCCCTCGCGGCGGGAATACGAGCAGTACTTC CASSSPSRREYEQYF
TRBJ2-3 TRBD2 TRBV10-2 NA TGCGCCAGCAGTGAGTCGAGATTAGCGGGGGGCACAGATACGCAGTATTTT CASSESRLAGGTDTQYF
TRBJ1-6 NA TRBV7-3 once TGTGCCAGCAGCGCCGCAGATTCACCCCTCCACTTT CASSAADSPLHF
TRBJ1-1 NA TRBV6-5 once TGTGCCAGCACCGAGGGATTAAACACTGAAGCTTTCTTT CASTEGLNTEAFF
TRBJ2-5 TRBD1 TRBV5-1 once TGCGCCAGCAGCCACCCTGGACAGGTTGGAGAGACCCAGTACTTC CASSHPGQVGETQYF
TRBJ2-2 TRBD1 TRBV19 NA TGTGCCAGCTGTCAAGACAGGGCGAACACCGGGGAGCTGTTTTTT CASCQDRANTGELFF
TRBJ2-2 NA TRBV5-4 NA TGTGCCAGTAAACGGGAGTCGAACACCGGGGAGCTGTTTTTT CASKRESNTGELFF
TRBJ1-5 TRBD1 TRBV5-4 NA TGTGCCAGCAGCTTGGGAGGGACAGACAATCAGCCCCAGCATTTT CASSLGGTDNQPQHF
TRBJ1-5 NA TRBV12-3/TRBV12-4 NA TGTGCCAGCGGTGGGCGCAATCAGCCCCAGCATTTT CASGGRNQPQHF
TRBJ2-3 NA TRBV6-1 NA TGTGCCAGCAGTGAAGTCAGGGGCACAGATACGCAGTATTTT CASSEVRGTDTQYF
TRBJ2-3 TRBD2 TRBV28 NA TGTGCCAGCAGTTTAAATGACCGGGGGGGCGGCACAGATACGCAGTATTTT CASSLNDRGGGTDTQYF
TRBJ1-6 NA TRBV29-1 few TGCAGCGCAGCTAAGGACAGTAATTCACCCCTCCACTTT CSAAKDSNSPLHF
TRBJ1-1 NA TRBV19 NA TGTGCCAGTAGTATGTACAGGAGCACTGAAGCTTTCTTT CASSMYRSTEAFF
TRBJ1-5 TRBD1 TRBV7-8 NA TGTGCCAGCAGCCCGCCATGGGACAGGGATCAGCCCCAGCATTTT CASSPPWDRDQPQHF